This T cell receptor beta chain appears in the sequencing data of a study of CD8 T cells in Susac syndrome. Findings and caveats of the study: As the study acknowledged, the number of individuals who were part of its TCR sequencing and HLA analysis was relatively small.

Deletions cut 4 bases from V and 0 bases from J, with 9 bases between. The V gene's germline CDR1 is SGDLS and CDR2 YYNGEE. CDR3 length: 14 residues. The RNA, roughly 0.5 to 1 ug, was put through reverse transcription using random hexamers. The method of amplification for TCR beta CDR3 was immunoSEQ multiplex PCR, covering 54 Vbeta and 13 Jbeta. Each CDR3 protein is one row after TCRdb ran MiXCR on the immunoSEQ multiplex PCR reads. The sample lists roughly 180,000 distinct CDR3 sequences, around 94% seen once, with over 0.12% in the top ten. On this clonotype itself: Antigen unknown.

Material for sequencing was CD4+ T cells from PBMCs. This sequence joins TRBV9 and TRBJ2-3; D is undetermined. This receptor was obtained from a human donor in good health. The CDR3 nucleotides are TGTGCCAGCAGCCCGCCGGGTAGCACAGATACGCAGTATTTT. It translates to CASSPPGSTDTQYF.